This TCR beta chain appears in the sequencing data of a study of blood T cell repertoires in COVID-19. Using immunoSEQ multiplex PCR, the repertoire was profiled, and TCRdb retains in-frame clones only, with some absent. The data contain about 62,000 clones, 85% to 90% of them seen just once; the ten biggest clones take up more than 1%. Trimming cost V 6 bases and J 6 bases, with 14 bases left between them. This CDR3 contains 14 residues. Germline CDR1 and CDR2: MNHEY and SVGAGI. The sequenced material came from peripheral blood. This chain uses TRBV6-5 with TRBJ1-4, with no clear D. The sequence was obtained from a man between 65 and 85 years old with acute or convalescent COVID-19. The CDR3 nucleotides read TGTGCCAGCAGCGGGTCCGTACTCGATGAAAAACTGTTTTTT. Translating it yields CASSGSVLDEKLFF.